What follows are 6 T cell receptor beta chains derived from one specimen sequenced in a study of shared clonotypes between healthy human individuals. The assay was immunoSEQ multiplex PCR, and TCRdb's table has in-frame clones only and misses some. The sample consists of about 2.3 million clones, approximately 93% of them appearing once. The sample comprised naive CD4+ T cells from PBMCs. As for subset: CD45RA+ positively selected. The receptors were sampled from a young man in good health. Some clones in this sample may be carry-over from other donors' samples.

The CDR3 sequence is CASSSRASYNSPLHF. For the CDR3, the DNA is TGCGCCAGCAGCTCAAGGGCCTCGTATAATTCACCCCTCCACTTT. The chain combines TRBV5-1 with TRBJ1-6; D not resolved. The ends were cut back, 3 bases at V and 4 bases at J, with 11 bases in the middle. Germline V gives CDR1 SGHRS, CDR2 YFSETQ. There are 15 residues in the CDR3.

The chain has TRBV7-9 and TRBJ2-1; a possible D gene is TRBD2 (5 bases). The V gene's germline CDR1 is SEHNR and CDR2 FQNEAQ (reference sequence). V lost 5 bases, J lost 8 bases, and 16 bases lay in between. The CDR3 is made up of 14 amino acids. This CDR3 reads CASSTRWRNDEQFF. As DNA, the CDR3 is TGTGCCAGCAGCACCCGGTGGAGGAATGATGAGCAGTTCTTC.

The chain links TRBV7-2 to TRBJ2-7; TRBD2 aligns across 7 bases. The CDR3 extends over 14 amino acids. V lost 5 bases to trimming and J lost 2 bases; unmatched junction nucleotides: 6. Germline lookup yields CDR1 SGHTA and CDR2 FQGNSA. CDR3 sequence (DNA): TGTGCCAGCAGCATCGCAGGGAGGGCCTACGAGCAGTACTTC. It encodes CASSIAGRAYEQYF.

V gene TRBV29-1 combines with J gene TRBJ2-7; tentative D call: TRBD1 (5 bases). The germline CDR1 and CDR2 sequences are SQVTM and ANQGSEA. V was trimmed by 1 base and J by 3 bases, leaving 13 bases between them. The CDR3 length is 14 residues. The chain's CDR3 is CSVEAGDSLYEQYF. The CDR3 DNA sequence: TGCAGCGTTGAAGCAGGTGACAGCCTCTACGAGCAGTACTTC.

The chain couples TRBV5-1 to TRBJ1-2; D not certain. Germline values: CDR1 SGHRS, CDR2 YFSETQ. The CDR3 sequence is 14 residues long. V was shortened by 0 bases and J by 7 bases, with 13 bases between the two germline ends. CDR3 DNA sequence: TGCGCCAGCAGCTTGGGTGACGAGTCTAGTGGCTACACCTTC. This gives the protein CASSLGDESSGYTF.

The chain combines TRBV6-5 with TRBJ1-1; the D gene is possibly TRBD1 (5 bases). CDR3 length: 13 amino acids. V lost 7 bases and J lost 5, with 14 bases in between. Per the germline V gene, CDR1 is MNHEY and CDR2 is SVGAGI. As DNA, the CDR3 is TGTGCCAGCACCAGGGCCAGGGTTACTGAAGCTTTCTTT. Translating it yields CASTRARVTEAFF.